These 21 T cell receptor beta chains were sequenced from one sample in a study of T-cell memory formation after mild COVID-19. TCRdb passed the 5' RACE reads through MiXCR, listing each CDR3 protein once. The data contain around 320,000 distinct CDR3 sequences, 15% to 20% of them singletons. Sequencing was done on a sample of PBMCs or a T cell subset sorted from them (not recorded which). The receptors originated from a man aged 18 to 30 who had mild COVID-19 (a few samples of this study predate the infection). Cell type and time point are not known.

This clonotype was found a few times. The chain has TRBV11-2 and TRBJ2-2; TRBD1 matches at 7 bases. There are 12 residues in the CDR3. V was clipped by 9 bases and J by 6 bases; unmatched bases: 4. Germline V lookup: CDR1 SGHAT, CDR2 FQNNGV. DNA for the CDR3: TGTGCCAGTACAGGGGAGCCCGGGGAGCTGTTTTTT. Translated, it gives CASTGEPGELFF. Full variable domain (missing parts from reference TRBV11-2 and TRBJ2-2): EAGVAQSPRYKIIEKRQSVAFWCNPISGHATLYWYQQILGQGPKLLIQFQNNGVVDDSQLPKDRFSAERLKGVDSTLKIQPAKLEDSAVYLCASTGEPGELFFGEGSRLTVL.

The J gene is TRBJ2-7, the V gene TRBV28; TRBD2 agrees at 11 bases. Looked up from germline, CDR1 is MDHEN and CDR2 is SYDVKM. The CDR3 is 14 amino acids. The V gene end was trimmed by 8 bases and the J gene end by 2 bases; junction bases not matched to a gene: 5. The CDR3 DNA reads TGTGCCAGCCTGCCTAGCGGGGGGACCTACGAGCAGTACGTC. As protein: CASLPSGGTYEQYV.

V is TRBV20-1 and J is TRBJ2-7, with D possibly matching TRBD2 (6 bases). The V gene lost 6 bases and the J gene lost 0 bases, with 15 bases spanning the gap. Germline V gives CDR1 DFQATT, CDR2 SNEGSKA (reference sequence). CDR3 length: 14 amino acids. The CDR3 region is CSAQWLGLSYEQYF. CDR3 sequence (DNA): TGCAGTGCCCAGTGGTTGGGACTCTCCTACGAGCAGTACTTC.

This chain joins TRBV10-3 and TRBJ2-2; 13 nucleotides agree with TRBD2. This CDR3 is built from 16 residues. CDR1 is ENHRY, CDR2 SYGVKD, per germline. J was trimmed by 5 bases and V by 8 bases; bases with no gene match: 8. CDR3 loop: CAIATGLAGRTGELFF. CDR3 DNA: TGTGCCATCGCCACGGGACTAGCGGGGAGGACCGGGGAGCTGTTTTTT.

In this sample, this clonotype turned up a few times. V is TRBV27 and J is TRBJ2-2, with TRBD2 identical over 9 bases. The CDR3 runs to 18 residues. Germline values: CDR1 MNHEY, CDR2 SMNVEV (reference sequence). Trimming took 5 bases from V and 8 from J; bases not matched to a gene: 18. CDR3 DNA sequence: TGTGCCAGCAGTACTGGGGGTACTAGCGGGCCTCGGGTGGGGGAGCTGTTTTTT. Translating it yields CASSTGGTSGPRVGELFF.

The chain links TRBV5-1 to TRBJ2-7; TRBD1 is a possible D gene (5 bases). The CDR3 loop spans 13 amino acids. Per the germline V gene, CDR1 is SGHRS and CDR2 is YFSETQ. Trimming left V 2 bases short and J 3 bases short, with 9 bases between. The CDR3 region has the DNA TGCGCCAGCAGCTTTCTCACAGGCTACGAGCAGTACTTC. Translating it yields CASSFLTGYEQYF.

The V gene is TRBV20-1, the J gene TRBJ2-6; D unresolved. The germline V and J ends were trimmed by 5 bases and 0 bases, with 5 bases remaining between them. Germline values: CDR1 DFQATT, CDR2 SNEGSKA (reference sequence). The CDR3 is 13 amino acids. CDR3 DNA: TGCAGTGCTGGCGCCTCTGGGGCCAACGTCCTGACTTTC. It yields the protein CSAGASGANVLTF.

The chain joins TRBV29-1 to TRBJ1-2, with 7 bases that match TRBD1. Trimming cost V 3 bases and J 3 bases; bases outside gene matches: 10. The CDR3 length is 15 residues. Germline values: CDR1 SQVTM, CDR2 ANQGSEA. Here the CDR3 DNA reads TGCAGCGTTGATGGGGGGACAGCGGACGACTATGGCTACACCTTC. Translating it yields CSVDGGTADDYGYTF.

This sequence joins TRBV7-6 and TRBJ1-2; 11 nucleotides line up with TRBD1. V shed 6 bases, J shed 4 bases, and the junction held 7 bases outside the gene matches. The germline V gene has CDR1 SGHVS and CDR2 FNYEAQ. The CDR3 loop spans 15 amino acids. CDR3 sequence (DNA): TGTGCCAGCAGATCCCGGGACAGGGGGGCCTATGGCTACACCTTC. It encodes CASRSRDRGAYGYTF.

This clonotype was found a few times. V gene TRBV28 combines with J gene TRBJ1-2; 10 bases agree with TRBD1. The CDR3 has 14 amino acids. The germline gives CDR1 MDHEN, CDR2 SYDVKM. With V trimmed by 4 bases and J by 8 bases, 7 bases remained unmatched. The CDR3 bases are TGTGCCAGCAGTTGGCTGGGACAGGGGCAAGGCTACACCTTC. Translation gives CASSWLGQGQGYTF.

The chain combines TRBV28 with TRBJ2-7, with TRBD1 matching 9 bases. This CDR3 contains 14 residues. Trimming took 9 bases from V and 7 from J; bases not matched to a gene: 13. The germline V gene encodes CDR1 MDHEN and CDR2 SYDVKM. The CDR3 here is CARSIRTGDKEQYV. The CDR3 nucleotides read TGTGCCAGGAGCATCCGGACAGGGGATAAGGAGCAGTACGTC.

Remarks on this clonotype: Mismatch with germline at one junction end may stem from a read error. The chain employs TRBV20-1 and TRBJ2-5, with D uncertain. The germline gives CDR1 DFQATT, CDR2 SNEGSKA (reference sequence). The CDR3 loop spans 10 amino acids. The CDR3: CSARGDLEAF. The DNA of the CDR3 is TGCAGTGCTAGAGGCGACTTAGAGGCCTTC.

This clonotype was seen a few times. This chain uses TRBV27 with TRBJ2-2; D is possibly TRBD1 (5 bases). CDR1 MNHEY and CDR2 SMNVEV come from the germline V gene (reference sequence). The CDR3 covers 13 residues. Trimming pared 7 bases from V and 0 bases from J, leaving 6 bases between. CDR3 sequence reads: CASTQANTGELFF. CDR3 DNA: TGTGCCAGCACACAGGCGAACACCGGGGAGCTGTTTTTT.

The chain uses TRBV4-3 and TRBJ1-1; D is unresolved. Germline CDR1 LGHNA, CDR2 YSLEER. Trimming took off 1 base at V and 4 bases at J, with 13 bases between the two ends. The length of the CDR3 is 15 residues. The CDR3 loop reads CASSQVPPGSTEAFF. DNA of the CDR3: TGCGCCAGCAGCCAAGTCCCCCCGGGCAGCACTGAAGCTTTCTTT.

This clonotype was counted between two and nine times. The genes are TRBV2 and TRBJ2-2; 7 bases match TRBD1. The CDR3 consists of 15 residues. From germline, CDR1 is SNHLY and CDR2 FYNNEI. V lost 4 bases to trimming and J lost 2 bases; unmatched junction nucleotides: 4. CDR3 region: CASSGQGANTGELFF. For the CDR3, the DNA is TGTGCCAGCAGTGGACAGGGTGCAAACACCGGGGAGCTGTTTTTT. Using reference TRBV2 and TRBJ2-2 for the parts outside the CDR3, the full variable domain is EPEVTQTPSHQVTQMGQEVILRCVPISNHLYFYWYRQILGQKVEFLVSFYNNEISEKSEIFDDQFSVERPDGSNFTLKIRSTKLEDSAMYFCASSGQGANTGELFFGEGSRLTVL.

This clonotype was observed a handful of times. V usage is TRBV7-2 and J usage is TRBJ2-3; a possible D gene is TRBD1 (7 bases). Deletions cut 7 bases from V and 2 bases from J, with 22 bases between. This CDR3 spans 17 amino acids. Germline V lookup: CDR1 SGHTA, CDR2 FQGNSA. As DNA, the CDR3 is TGTGCCAGCACTTTAGGAGGGGGCGCTCCTTCCACAGATACGCAGTATTTT. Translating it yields CASTLGGGAPSTDTQYF.

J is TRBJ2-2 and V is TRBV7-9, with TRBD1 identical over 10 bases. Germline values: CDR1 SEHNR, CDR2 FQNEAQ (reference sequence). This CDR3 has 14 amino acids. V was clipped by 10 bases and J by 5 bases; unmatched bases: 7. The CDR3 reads CATKTGGRTGELFF. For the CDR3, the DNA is TGTGCCACAAAGACAGGGGGCCGGACCGGGGAGCTGTTTTTT. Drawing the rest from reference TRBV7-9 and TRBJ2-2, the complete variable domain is DTGVSQNPRHKITKRGQNVTFRCDPISEHNRLYWYRQTLGQGPEFLTYFQNEAQLEKSRLLSDRFSAERPKGSFSTLEIQRTEQGDSAMYLCATKTGGRTGELFFGEGSRLTVL.

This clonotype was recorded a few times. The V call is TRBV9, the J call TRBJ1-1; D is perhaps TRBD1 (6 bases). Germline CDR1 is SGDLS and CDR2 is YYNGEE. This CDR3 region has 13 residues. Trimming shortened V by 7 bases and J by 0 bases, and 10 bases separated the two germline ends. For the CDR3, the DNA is TGTGCCAGCGGCCAGGGGATGAACACTGAAGCTTTCTTT. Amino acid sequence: CASGQGMNTEAFF. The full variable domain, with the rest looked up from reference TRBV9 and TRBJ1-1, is DSGVTQTPKHLITATGQRVTLRCSPRSGDLSVYWYQQSLDQGLQFLIQYYNGEERAKGNILERFSAQQFPDLHSELNLSSLELGDSALYFCASGQGMNTEAFFGQGTRLTVV.

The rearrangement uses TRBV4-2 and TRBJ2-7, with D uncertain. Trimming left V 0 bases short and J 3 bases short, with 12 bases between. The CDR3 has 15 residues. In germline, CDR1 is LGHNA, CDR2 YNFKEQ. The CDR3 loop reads CASSQDRSSRYEQYF. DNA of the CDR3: TGTGCCAGCAGCCAAGATAGATCTAGTCGCTACGAGCAGTACTTC.

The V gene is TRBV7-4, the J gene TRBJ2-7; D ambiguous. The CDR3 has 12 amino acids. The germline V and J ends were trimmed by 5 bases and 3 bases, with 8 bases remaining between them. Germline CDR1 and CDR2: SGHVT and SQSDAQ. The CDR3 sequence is CASSPSYYEQYF. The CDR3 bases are TGTGCCAGCAGCCCGTCCTACTACGAGCAGTACTTC.

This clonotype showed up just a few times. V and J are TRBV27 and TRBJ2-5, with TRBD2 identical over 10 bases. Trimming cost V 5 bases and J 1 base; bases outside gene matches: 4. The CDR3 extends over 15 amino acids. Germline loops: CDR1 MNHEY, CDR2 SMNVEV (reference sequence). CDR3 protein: CASSLIAGGQETQYF. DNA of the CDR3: TGTGCCAGCAGTCTCATAGCGGGGGGCCAAGAGACCCAGTACTTC.